The T cell receptor beta chain described here comes from a study of human T cells and chemical hapten exposure (dated by TCRdb to about 2021). Broadly, across the study: For sensitization, 2% DPC in acetone was applied to a roughly 2 cm by roughly 2 cm area of upper inner arm skin. Patients additionally received weekly therapeutic DPC doses to the scalp throughout the roughly 24-week study period. Patch testing was performed on the upper back with Finn chambers containing 0.01% DPC, and the patch tests were scored after 6 days according to International Contact Dermatitis Research Group standards. The patient cohort, mostly female, included alopecia areata with under or over 50% scalp involvement, alopecia totalis and alopecia universalis. Libraries were pooled for sequencing, and variation in per-sample TCR yields was attributed mainly to small differences in library volumes within the pool. In alopecia patients, the study followed how the peripheral blood TCR repertoire changed in vivo over primary and secondary sensitization to diphenylcyclopropenone (DPC), a hapten. Blood samples were taken from patients before sensitization (week 0) and then at 2, 6 and about 24 weeks after DPC sensitization. Under 30 alopecia patients gave blood for TCR sequencing at one to four time points (pre-sensitization, 2, 6 and 24 weeks). Paper-wide results and their limitations: Expanded TCRs formed significantly more large CDR3 similarity clusters than pre-sensitization or healthy control sets, consistent with antigen-driven responses. After repeated subsampling, the strength of the expansion versus patch-test correlation and the threshold at which it became significant changed. Patch test score correlated positively with the number of PT1 expanded TCRs, reaching significance at thresholds 8, 16 and 32 but not at 4. The number of TCRs above 1 in 1000 frequency did not change with DPC sensitization; there was no evidence of global repertoire structure alterations. Alopecia, a presumed autoimmune disease, was present in all patients, so the immune response of the patients might differ from that of healthy individuals.

Germline trimming: 6 bases from V, 6 bases from J; junction bases outside gene matches: 10. The CDR3 has 14 amino acids, counting the end cysteine and phenylalanine. Only the CDR3 DNA is retained, 42 bases long and in frame from the first base. This specimen's time point label, per the study, means: patch test 3, about 24 weeks after DPC sensitization. The treatment or condition label for this specimen denotes: therapeutic diphenylcyclopropenone sensitization with weekly scalp DPC. At each patch-test visit, blood was drawn before the patch test was applied. Patients were eligible if aged 18 to 70, diagnosed with alopecia and judged suitable for DPC therapy, and pregnant patients were excluded. Unfractionated whole blood was collected in Tempus Blood RNA tubes, and total RNA was extracted from that blood. Libraries were built with RACE. The listed sequencing device is NextSeq 500. Library preparation attached unique molecular identifiers to individual cDNA molecules for quantitative, reproducible TCR counting. For every blood RNA sample, sequencing covered both the TCR alpha and TCR beta chains. Concerning the study's data processing: Samples had a median of about 96,000 TCRs, with a range from roughly 20,000 to 690,600. V, J and CDR3 annotation of the TCR reads was performed with the Decombinator software suite. For the PS versus PT1 abundance plots, all samples were subsampled to the same number of TCRs (28,000). Expanded TCRs were defined as absent before sensitization and observed at least eight times at the 2-week time point. The raw public reads went through TCRdb reprocessing: fastp at Q25, MiXCR clone calling, in-frame beta chains kept. Rows merge per CDR3 protein into single entries with the most common DNA and genes. The V and J calls reflect TCRdb's pipeline rather than the authors' work. Within this sample are tens of thousands of distinct CDR3 sequences, with 10% to 15% of them counted one time only. Clones ranked in the top ten supply around 5.8% of the sample.

This clonotype occurred a few times. The antigen it binds to is not known. No qualities accompany the bases; no much larger clone lies one base away. The TCR originated in a woman in her 50s with alopecia areata. Some clones in this sample may be carry-over from other donors' samples. This material consisted of whole blood, taken in connection with sensitization to the hapten diphenylcyclopropenone (DPC). This receptor chain uses TRBV12-3 or TRBV12-4 and TRBJ2-7, with 8 middle bases fitting TRBD2. CDR3 reads: CASSPPGRALEQYF. The DNA reads as follows: TGTGCCAGCAGCCCCCCCGGGAGGGCCCTCGAGCAGTACTTC.